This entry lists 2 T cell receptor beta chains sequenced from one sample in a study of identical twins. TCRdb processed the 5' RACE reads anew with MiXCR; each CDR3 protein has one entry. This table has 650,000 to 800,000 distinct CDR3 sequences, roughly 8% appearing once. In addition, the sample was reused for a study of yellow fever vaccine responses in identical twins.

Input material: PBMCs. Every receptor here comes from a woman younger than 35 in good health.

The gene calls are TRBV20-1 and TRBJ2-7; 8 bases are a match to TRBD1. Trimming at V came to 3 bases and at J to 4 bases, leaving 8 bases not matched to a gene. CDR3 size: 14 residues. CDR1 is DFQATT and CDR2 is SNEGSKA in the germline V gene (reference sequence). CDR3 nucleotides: TGCAGTGCTAGGGGGCCAGGGGGCAGGTACGAGCAGTACTTC. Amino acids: CSARGPGGRYEQYF.

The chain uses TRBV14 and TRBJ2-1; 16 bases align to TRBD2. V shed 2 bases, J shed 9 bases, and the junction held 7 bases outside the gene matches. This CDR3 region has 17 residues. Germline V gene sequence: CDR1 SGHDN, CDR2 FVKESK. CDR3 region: CASSQKGLAGGPSEQFF. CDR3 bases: TGTGCCAGCAGCCAAAAGGGACTAGCGGGGGGGCCCTCTGAGCAGTTCTTC.